This T cell receptor beta chain was recovered during a study of T cell repertoires in aging, cancer and after chemotherapy. Across the whole study: Donor ages fell into six groups from 30 or younger up to 70 or older. The study's findings and limits: No conclusions about immunological memory after chemotherapy can be drawn from the repertoire data. Healthy donors lost TCR diversity with age mainly through richness, cancer patients through richness and evenness.

Peripheral blood genomic DNA, not sorted cells or RNA, was the template. A mixed TRB-A/B primer pool amplified rearranged TRB by multiplex touch-down PCR. TCRdb re-called the multiplex PCR reads through MiXCR, storing one row per CDR3 protein. The sample holds 10,000 to 15,000 distinct CDR3 sequences, around 20% seen once. By proportion, this clonotype is medium-sized. Its antigen is undetermined. The clonotype originates from a human donor in good health. The sample comprised blood.

The CDR3 reads CSARFGVNTEAFF. In DNA form, the CDR3 reads TGCAGTGCTAGGTTCGGGGTGAACACTGAAGCTTTCTTT. The genes are TRBV20-1 and TRBJ1-1; D is unclear. V lost 3 bases to trimming and J lost 0 bases, with 8 bases between them. Germline CDR1 DFQATT, CDR2 SNEGSKA (reference sequence). The CDR3 contains 13 residues.